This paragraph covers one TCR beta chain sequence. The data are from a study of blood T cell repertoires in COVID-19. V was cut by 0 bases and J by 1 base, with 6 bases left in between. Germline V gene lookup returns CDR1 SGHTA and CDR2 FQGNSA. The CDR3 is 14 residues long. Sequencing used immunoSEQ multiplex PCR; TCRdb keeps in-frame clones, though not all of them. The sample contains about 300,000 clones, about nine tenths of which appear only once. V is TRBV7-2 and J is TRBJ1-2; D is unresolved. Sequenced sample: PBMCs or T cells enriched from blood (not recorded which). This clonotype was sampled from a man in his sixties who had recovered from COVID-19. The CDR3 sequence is CASSLAGVNYGYTF. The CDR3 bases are TGTGCCAGCAGCTTAGCGGGCGTTAACTATGGCTACACCTTC.